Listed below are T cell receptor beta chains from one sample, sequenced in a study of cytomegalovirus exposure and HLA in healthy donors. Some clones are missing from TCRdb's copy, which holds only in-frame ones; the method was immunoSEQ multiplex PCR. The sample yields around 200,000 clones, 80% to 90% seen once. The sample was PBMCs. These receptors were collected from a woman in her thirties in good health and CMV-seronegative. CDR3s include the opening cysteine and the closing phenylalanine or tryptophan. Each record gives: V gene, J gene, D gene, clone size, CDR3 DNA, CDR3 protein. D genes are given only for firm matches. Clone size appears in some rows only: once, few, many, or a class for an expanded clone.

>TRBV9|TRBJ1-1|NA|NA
TGTGCCAGCAGCGCCCTAGGAGACACTGAAGCTTTCTTT
CASSALGDTEAFF
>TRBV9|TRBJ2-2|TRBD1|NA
TGTGCCAGCAGCCTGACAGGGATGACCGGGGAGCTGTTTTTT
CASSLTGMTGELFF
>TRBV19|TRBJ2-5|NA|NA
TGTGCCAGTAAAGGCAGGGCCCTTGGAGAGACCCAGTACTTC
CASKGRALGETQYF
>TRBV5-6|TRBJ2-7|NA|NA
TGTGCCAGCAGCTTGCCACAGCAACCCACCTACGAGCAGTACTTC
CASSLPQQPTYEQYF
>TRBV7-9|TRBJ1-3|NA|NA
TGTGCCAGCAGCTTAGTAACCCAGGGGTCGGGAAACACCATATATTTT
CASSLVTQGSGNTIYF
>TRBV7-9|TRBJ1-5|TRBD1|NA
TGTGCCAGCAGCTTAGTTCGGGGGACAGGGGGGAATCAGCCCCAGCATTTT
CASSLVRGTGGNQPQHF
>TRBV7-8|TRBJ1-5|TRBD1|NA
TGTGCCAGCAGCTTAGCGGACAGGAGTTATCAGCCCCAGCATTTT
CASSLADRSYQPQHF
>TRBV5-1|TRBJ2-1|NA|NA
TGCGCCAGCAGCTTGGGGCTTTACAATGAGCAGTTCTTC
CASSLGLYNEQFF
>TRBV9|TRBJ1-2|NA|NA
TGTGCCAGCAGCACCGGGACTGACTATGGCTACACCTTC
CASSTGTDYGYTF
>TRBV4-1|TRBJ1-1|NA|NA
TGCGCCAGCAGCCGGGGGGGCACTGAAGCTTTCTTT
CASSRGGTEAFF
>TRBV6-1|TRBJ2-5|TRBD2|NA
TGTGCCAGCAGTGGACTAGCGGGAGGAAAGACCCAGTACTTC
CASSGLAGGKTQYF
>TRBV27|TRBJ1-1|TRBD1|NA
TGTGCCAGCAGACCCGGACAGGGGTGGACTGAAGCTTTCTTT
CASRPGQGWTEAFF
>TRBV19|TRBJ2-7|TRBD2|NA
TGTGCCAGTAGTCTTCCGGGACTAGCCATATACGAGCAGTACTTC
CASSLPGLAIYEQYF
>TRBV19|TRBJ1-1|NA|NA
TGTGCCAGTAGCCAGGAATTGAACACTGAAGCTTTCTTT
CASSQELNTEAFF
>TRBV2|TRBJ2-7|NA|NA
TGTGCCAGCAGTGACAGGGCCCCCTCCTACGAGCAGTACTTC
CASSDRAPSYEQYF
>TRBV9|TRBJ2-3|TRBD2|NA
TGTGCCAGCAGCGTAGCCCCAGCGGGGAGCACAGATACGCAGTATTTT
CASSVAPAGSTDTQYF
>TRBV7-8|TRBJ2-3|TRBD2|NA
TGTGCCAGCAGCTCGGGACTAGCGGGGTCAGATACGCAGTATTTT
CASSSGLAGSDTQYF
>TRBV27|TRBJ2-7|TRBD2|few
TGTGCCAGCAGTTTATTTACGGGGGGGCGGGAGCAGTACTTC
CASSLFTGGREQYF
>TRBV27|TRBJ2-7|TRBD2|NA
TGTGCCAGCAGTGGGGCTAGCGGGAGGAGCTCCTACGAGCAGTACTTC
CASSGASGRSSYEQYF
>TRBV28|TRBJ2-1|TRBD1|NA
TGTGCCAGCAGTCCAGGAGACAGGGAAAATGAGCAGTTCTTC
CASSPGDRENEQFF
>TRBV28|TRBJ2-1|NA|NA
TGTGCCAGCAGTCCCCAGGGGCGGCACAATGAGCAGTTCTTC
CASSPQGRHNEQFF
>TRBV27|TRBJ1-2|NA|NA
TGTGCCAGCAGACTGACAGGAATCCTCGATGGCTACACCTTC
CASRLTGILDGYTF
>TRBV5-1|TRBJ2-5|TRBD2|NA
TGCGCCAGCAGCTCCGGGACTAGCGGGGGGGCCGTAGAGACCCAGTACTTC
CASSSGTSGGAVETQYF
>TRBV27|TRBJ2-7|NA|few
TGTGCCAGCAGTTACGGGAGTTTAAACGAGCAGTACTTC
CASSYGSLNEQYF
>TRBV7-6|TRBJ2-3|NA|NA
TGTGCCAGCAGCCCTAGGGGGTTCAACCAGGGAGATACGCAGTATTTT
CASSPRGFNQGDTQYF
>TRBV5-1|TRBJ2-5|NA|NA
TGCGCCAGCAGCTTGGCCTTAGCCGGCCCCCAAGAGACCCAGTACTTC
CASSLALAGPQETQYF
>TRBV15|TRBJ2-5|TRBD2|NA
TGTGCCACCAGCAGTGAACCTGGCAGCCGGGAGGGTCCCGAGACCCAGTACTTC
CATSSEPGSREGPETQYF
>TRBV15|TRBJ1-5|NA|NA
TGTGCCACCAGCAGAGATTCAGTCCCCCAGCCCCAGCATTTT
CATSRDSVPQPQHF
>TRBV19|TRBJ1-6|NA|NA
TGTGCCAGTAACCCCTCGGGCCTCGGGACATTTAATTCACCCCTCCACTTT
CASNPSGLGTFNSPLHF
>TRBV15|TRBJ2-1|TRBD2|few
TGTGCCACCAGCGGTTTTCGGGGGGGGCCCTATGAGCAGTTCTTC
CATSGFRGGPYEQFF
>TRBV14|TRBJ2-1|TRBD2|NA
TGTGCCAGCAGCCCCGGACTAGCTAGTACATATGAGCAGTTCTTC
CASSPGLASTYEQFF
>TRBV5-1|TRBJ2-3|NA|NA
TGCGCCAGCAGCTCCGGCGAGAGCGTCCGACTCACAGATACGCAGTATTTT
CASSSGESVRLTDTQYF
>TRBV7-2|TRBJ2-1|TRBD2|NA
TGTGCCAGCAGTCCGGGCGGGAGGCAGGACAATGAGCAGTTCTTC
CASSPGGRQDNEQFF
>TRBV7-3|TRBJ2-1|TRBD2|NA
TGTGCCAGCAGCTTGACTAGCGGGCCCTACAATGAGCAGTTCTTC
CASSLTSGPYNEQFF
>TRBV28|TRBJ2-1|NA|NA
TGTGCCAGCAGTCCCCCTGGCTTGTTTGAGTTCTTC
CASSPPGLFEFF
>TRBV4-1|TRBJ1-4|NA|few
TGCGCCAGCAGCCAACAGGCTAATGAAAAACTGTTTTTT
CASSQQANEKLFF
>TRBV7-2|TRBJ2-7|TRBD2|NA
TGTGCCAGCAGCTTACGCGGGAGGGGAACCTACGAGCAGTACTTC
CASSLRGRGTYEQYF
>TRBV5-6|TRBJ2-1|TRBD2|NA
TGTGCCAGCAGCGGCAATGGGGGACTAGCATACAATGAGCAGTTCTTC
CASSGNGGLAYNEQFF
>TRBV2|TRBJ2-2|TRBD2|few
TGTGCCAGCAGTGGCACCGAGCGGGAGGTGGACGGGGAGCTGTTTTTT
CASSGTEREVDGELFF
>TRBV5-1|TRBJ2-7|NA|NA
TGCGCCAGCAGCTTGGATCTTTTTCCAATGGCCTTC
CASSLDLFPMAF
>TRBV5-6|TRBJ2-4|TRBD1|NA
TGTGCCAGCAGCTACTCCGGGACAGTCAAAAACATTCAGTACTTC
CASSYSGTVKNIQYF
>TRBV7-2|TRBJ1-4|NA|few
TGTGCCAGCAGCTTAGGCGGTGAAAAACTGTTTTTT
CASSLGGEKLFF
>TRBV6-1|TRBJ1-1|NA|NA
TGTGCCAGCAGTGAATCTATGGGCGCTTTCTTT
CASSESMGAFF
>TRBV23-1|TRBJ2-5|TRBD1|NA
TGCGCCAGCACCCGGACAGGACAAGAGACCCAGTACTTC
CASTRTGQETQYF
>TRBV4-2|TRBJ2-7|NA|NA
TGTGCCAGCAGACTTAGACAGTCCCTCGGCTACGAGCAGTACTTC
CASRLRQSLGYEQYF
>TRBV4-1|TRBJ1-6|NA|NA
TGCGCCAGCAGCCAGCTCCGGACAGTGAGAGGTTCACCCCTCCACTTT
CASSQLRTVRGSPLHF
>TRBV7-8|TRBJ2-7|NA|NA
TGTGCCAGCAGCTTAGGTTCGATCAGCTCCTACGAGCAGTACTTC
CASSLGSISSYEQYF
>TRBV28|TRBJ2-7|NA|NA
TGTGCCAGCAGCCGTCTGGAGCAGTACTTC
CASSRLEQYF
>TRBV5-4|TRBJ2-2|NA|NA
TGTGCCAGCAGCTTGATGGAGGGAAGGGGCGCCGGGGAGCTGTTTTTT
CASSLMEGRGAGELFF
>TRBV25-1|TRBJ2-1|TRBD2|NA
TGTGCCAGCAGTAAAAATCTAGCGGGAGGCCAACTTGAGCAGTTCTTC
CASSKNLAGGQLEQFF